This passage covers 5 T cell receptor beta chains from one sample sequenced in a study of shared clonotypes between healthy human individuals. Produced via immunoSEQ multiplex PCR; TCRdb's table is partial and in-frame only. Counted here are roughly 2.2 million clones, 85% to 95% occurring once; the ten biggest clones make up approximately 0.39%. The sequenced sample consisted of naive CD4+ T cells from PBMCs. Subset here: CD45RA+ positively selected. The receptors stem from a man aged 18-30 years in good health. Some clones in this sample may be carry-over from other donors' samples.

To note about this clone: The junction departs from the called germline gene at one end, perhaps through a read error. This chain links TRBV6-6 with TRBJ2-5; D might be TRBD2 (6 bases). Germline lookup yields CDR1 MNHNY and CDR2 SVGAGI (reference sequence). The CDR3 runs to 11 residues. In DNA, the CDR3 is TGTGCCAGCAGTTACTACCGGGGCGGGAACTTC. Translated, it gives CASSYYRGGNF.

The CDR3 DNA follows: TGTGCCAGCTCACCAGCTGGGTCAGAGACCCAGTACTTC. It codes for CASSPAGSETQYF. The V gene is TRBV18, the J gene TRBJ2-5; D remains ambiguous. V lost 2 bases to trimming and J lost 4 bases, with 8 bases between them. Germline V gene lookup returns CDR1 KGHSH and CDR2 LQKENI. CDR3 length equals 13 residues. The entire variable domain, with the rest obtained from reference TRBV18 and TRBJ2-5, is as follows: NAGVMQNPRHLVRRRGQEARLRCSPMKGHSHVYWYRQLPEEGLKFMVYLQKENIIDESGMPKERFSAEFPKEGPSILRIQQVVRGDSAAYFCASSPAGSETQYFGPGTRLLVL.

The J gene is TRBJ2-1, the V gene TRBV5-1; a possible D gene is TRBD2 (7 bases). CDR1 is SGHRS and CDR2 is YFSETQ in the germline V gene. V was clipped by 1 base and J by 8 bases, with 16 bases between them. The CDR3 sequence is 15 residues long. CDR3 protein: CASSLSVGGGDEQFF. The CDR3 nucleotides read TGCGCCAGCAGCTTGTCCGTGGGAGGGGGAGATGAGCAGTTCTTC.

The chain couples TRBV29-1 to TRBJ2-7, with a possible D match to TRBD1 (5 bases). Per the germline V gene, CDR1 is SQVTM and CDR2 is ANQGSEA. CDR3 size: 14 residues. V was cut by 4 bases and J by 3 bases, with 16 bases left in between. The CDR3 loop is CSVGGRLGVYEQYF. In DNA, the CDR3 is TGCAGCGTTGGGGGTAGATTAGGGGTCTACGAGCAGTACTTC.

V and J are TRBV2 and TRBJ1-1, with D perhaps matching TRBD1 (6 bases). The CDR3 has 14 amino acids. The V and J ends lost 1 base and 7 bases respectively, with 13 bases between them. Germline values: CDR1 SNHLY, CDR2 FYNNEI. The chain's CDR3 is CASSEDGGQDEAFF. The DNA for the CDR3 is TGTGCCAGCAGTGAAGATGGGGGCCAGGATGAAGCTTTCTTT. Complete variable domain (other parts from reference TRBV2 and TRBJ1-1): EPEVTQTPSHQVTQMGQEVILRCVPISNHLYFYWYRQILGQKVEFLVSFYNNEISEKSEIFDDQFSVERPDGSNFTLKIRSTKLEDSAMYFCASSEDGGQDEAFFGQGTRLTVV.